The rows below give T cell receptor beta chains drawn from one sample of a study of OX40 agonist ivuxolimab in advanced cancers. Assay: immunoSEQ multiplex PCR; the TCRdb copy retains only in-frame clones and omits some. The sample holds tens of thousands of clones, 70% to 90% seen once. The sample here was CD4+ or CD8+ T cells sorted from blood, taken in a trial of the OX40 agonist ivuxolimab. The receptors shown here come from an adult with an advanced solid tumor such as melanoma, head and neck, liver or kidney cancer. The CDR3 runs from the conserved cysteine through the conserved F or W. A D gene is named only where the DNA matches it firmly. The listing skips clone size in some rows; elsewhere it reads once, few, many or a size class.

V gene: TRBV7-2
D gene: .
clone size: once
CDR3 protein: CASSAIGEPQHF

V gene: TRBV12-5
D gene: .
clone size: .
CDR3 protein: CASGISGTDTQYF

V gene: TRBV6-1
D gene: TRBD2
clone size: once
CDR3 protein: CASRRGLAETQYF

V gene: TRBV27
D gene: .
clone size: .
CDR3 protein: CASSPPGTYEQYF

V gene: TRBV30
D gene: TRBD1
clone size: .
CDR3 protein: CAWIAAGGAIYF

V gene: TRBV15
D gene: TRBD2
clone size: .
CDR3 protein: CATSTRTSADTQYF

V gene: TRBV5-4
D gene: .
clone size: once
CDR3 protein: CASSAPEGPGETQYF

V gene: TRBV28
D gene: .
clone size: .
CDR3 protein: CASSSRRNINSPLHF

V gene: TRBV27
D gene: TRBD1
clone size: .
CDR3 protein: CASSRGTGSVNTEAFF

V gene: TRBV5-1
D gene: .
clone size: .
CDR3 protein: CASSRTGTGELFF

V gene: TRBV2
D gene: TRBD1
clone size: .
CDR3 protein: CASSEGQGDTQYF

V gene: TRBV7-3
D gene: .
clone size: .
CDR3 protein: CASSLLLDGDTQYF

V gene: TRBV6-1
D gene: .
clone size: .
CDR3 protein: CASSDPRGPSTDTQYF

V gene: TRBV19
D gene: .
clone size: .
CDR3 protein: CASSPRIVLEKLFF

V gene: TRBV2
D gene: TRBD1
clone size: few
CDR3 protein: CASSGQGGRAFF

V gene: TRBV5-1
D gene: .
clone size: .
CDR3 protein: CASSYTRTQYF

V gene: TRBV19
D gene: .
clone size: .
CDR3 protein: CASSIGNLRGKQPQHF

V gene: TRBV7-9
D gene: TRBD1
clone size: .
CDR3 protein: CASSGTGRGGNTIYF

V gene: TRBV7-9
D gene: .
clone size: few
CDR3 protein: CASSLPSGLYNEQFF

V gene: TRBV5-6
D gene: .
clone size: few
CDR3 protein: CASSSLGISSYEQYF

V gene: TRBV2
D gene: TRBD1
clone size: few
CDR3 protein: CASSATGGGYEQYF

V gene: TRBV4-2
D gene: .
clone size: .
CDR3 protein: CASSPPTRSSAGNTIYF

V gene: TRBV11-2
D gene: .
clone size: .
CDR3 protein: CATVGMNTEAFF

V gene: TRBV2
D gene: .
clone size: .
CDR3 protein: CASSDRRVSYNEQFF

V gene: TRBV11-2
D gene: TRBD2
clone size: .
CDR3 protein: CASSLNSGGAGYTQYF

V gene: TRBV5-4
D gene: TRBD2
clone size: .
CDR3 protein: CASSLAKSGATDTQYF

V gene: TRBV5-6
D gene: .
clone size: .
CDR3 protein: CASIDQTQETQYF